This TCR beta chain is drawn from a study of blood T cell repertoires in COVID-19. This CDR3 has 16 amino acids. The germline CDR1 and CDR2 sequences are SGHAT and FQNNGV. The junction had 5 bases not matched to a gene; V was cut back by 1 base and J by 2 bases. Cohorts were based on clinical histories the participants reported. During the 2 weeks before they entered the study, exposed participants had met someone with a PCR-confirmed or clinician-diagnosed COVID-19 case. In the authors' methods: Using reference gene primer amplification, nucleated cell counts were estimated. Profiled with immunoSEQ multiplex PCR; TCRdb holds only in-frame clones, not every one. The DNA was the basis for D and trimming; V, J and clone size are from that table. This table has some 320,000 clones, 90% to 95% appearing once.

Sequencing was carried out using PBMCs or T cells enriched from blood (not recorded which). V and J are TRBV11-2 and TRBJ1-2, with 9 positions matching TRBD1. The sequence was obtained from a woman aged 30 to 39 who had been exposed to COVID-19. The CDR3 loop reads CASSLAPQGANYGYTF. In DNA form, the CDR3 reads TGTGCCAGCAGCTTAGCCCCACAGGGGGCCAACTATGGCTACACCTTC.